These 26 T cell receptor beta chains were sequenced from one sample in a study of Ad26.COV2.S vaccination and SARS-CoV-2 variants. Treatment specified: about 20 received Ad26.COV2.S at low or high dose, single or two shots; roughly 5 received placebo; per-sample allocation not given. Sample collection was performed on day 63 after the first vaccine or placebo injection. Assay: immunoSEQ multiplex PCR; the TCRdb copy retains only in-frame clones and omits some. The sample consists of about 480,000 clones, roughly nine tenths of them appearing once. The source material was peripheral blood, sampled in a trial of Ad26.COV2.S vaccine versus placebo. These receptors all stem from a person between 18 and 59 years old who received the Ad26.COV2.S COVID-19 vaccine or a placebo.

This chain joins TRBV19 and TRBJ1-5; tentatively, D is TRBD1 (5 bases). The CDR3 has 13 amino acids. The germline V and J ends were trimmed by 3 bases and 7 bases, with 10 bases remaining between them. Germline lookup yields CDR1 LNHDA and CDR2 SQIVND (reference sequence). The CDR3 sequence is CASSMRDGQPQHF. CDR3 bases: TGTGCCAGTAGTATGCGGGACGGACAGCCCCAGCATTTT.

The chain has TRBV5-1 and TRBJ1-1; D perhaps matches TRBD1 (5 bases). CDR3 size: 13 residues. Trimming left V 4 bases short and J 5 bases short, with 12 bases between. Germline values: CDR1 SGHRS, CDR2 YFSETQ. The CDR3 DNA is TGCGCCAGCAGCATAGGAAGGGGTACTGAAGCTTTCTTT. It codes for CASSIGRGTEAFF.

On this clone: Other nucleotide sequences from this sample produce the same CDR3. The gene calls are TRBV5-1 and TRBJ2-1; 12 bases align to TRBD2. The CDR3 has 15 residues. J was trimmed by 5 bases and V by 4 bases; bases with no gene match: 4. CDR1 and CDR2 (germline): SGHRS, YFSETQ. DNA of the CDR3: TGCGCCAGCAGCCTTGGGACTAGCGGGCACAATGAGCAGTTCTTC. It is translated as CASSLGTSGHNEQFF.

The CDR3 here is CASSQGGAYSPLHF. The CDR3 nucleotides are TGTGCCAGCAGCCAAGGGGGGGCTTATTCACCCCTCCACTTT. The chain uses TRBV4-2 and TRBJ1-6; D perhaps matches TRBD1 (6 bases). The CDR3 contains 14 residues. Germline assignment: CDR1 LGHNA and CDR2 YNFKEQ. V was pared by 1 base and J by 8 bases, with 9 bases between.

V gene TRBV28 combines with J gene TRBJ1-5; 9 nucleotides agree with TRBD1. The germline gives CDR1 MDHEN, CDR2 SYDVKM. The CDR3 has 16 residues. V trimming: 5 bases; J trimming: 1 base; junction bases outside the gene matches: 6. DNA for the CDR3: TGTGCCAGCAGTCCACGGACAGGGGCAAGCAATCAGCCCCAGCATTTT. It codes for CASSPRTGASNQPQHF.

The chain joins TRBV7-3 to TRBJ2-3, with a weak D call TRBD2 (6 bases). Germline assignment: CDR1 SGHTA and CDR2 FQGTGA. This CDR3 is built from 15 residues. Trimming pared 3 bases from V and 0 bases from J, leaving 10 bases between. CDR3 nucleotide sequence: TGTGCCAGCAGCTTGGACTACCGAAGCACAGATACGCAGTATTTT. Amino acid sequence: CASSLDYRSTDTQYF.

This clone was counted a single time. The chain has TRBV6-5 and TRBJ1-1, with D uncertain. Germline V lookup: CDR1 MNHEY, CDR2 SVGAGI. The CDR3 length is 13 residues. V lost 4 bases and J 8 bases, leaving 14 bases between the germline ends. The CDR3 spells CASSSQNQLEAFF. CDR3 nucleotides: TGTGCCAGCAGTTCACAAAATCAGCTCGAAGCTTTCTTT.

The V gene is TRBV11-2, the J gene TRBJ2-3; 10 bases are a match to TRBD2. With V trimmed by 5 bases and J by 8 bases, 7 bases remained unmatched. This CDR3 has 14 amino acids. Germline V gene sequence: CDR1 SGHAT, CDR2 FQNNGV. CDR3 amino acids: CASSVPLAGFTQYF. The CDR3 region has the DNA TGTGCCAGCAGCGTACCACTAGCGGGGTTTACGCAGTATTTT.

The V call is TRBV28, the J call TRBJ1-1; 10 bases are a match to TRBD1. Germline lookup yields CDR1 MDHEN and CDR2 SYDVKM. The CDR3 totals 14 residues. V lost 8 bases and J lost 5; bases outside the gene matches: 8. CDR3: CASYPGTGVTEAFF. The CDR3 DNA is TGTGCCAGCTACCCCGGGACAGGGGTGACTGAAGCTTTCTTT.

The rearrangement joins TRBV11-3 to TRBJ1-1, with TRBD1 identical over 7 bases. From germline, CDR1 is SGHNT and CDR2 YENEEA. This CDR3 region has 13 residues. With 5 bases clipped from V and 5 bases from J, the junction kept 5 bases outside the gene matches. For the CDR3, the DNA is TGTGCCAGCAGCAGGGGGCCCGGAACTGAAGCTTTCTTT. This codes for CASSRGPGTEAFF.

Only one count was recorded for this clone. V gene TRBV11-2 combines with J gene TRBJ2-7; 12 bases match TRBD2. The length of the CDR3 is 16 residues. Per germline, CDR1 SGHAT and CDR2 FQNNGV. Trimming took 5 bases from V and 2 from J; bases not matched to a gene: 7. In DNA, the CDR3 is TGTGCCAGCAGCCAAGGACTAGCGGGGTCCCCCTACGAGCAGTACTTC. Protein product: CASSQGLAGSPYEQYF.

The J gene is TRBJ1-1, the V gene TRBV6-2 or TRBV6-3; 7 bases are shared with TRBD1. CDR1 is MNHEY and CDR2 is SVGEGT in the germline V gene. This CDR3 contains 14 residues. V gave up 6 bases and J gave up 1 base; unmatched junction bases: 5. CDR3 residues: CASSRQGQNTEAFF. For the CDR3, the DNA is TGTGCCAGCAGCCGACAGGGTCAGAACACTGAAGCTTTCTTT.

The V and J genes are TRBV28 and TRBJ2-7, with 8 bases identical to TRBD1. The CDR3 totals 14 residues. With 10 bases clipped from V and 3 bases from J, the junction kept 11 bases outside the gene matches. The germline gives CDR1 MDHEN, CDR2 SYDVKM. The CDR3 region has the DNA TGTGCCACCTTTGACAGGGGCAGAATCTACGAGCAGTACTTC. Protein: CATFDRGRIYEQYF.

The V call is TRBV12-3 or TRBV12-4, the J call TRBJ2-3, with D hard to call. The CDR3 contains 13 residues. Trimming took 3 bases from V and 3 from J, leaving 7 bases between them. CDR3 sequence: CASSLLHTDTQYF. The CDR3 DNA follows: TGTGCCAGCAGTTTGCTCCATACAGATACGCAGTATTTT.

This clone occurred once. The genes are TRBV6-2 or TRBV6-3 and TRBJ2-1; TRBD1 might be the D (6 bases). Germline CDR1 reads MNHEY; CDR2 reads SVGEGT. V lost 5 bases to trimming and J lost 6 bases, with 23 bases between them. The CDR3 sequence is 17 residues long. DNA for the CDR3: TGTGCCAGCAGTACCTCCGGGACATTTGGTTGGGCCAATGAGCAGTTCTTC. It is translated as CASSTSGTFGWANEQFF.

The chain recombines TRBV6-2 or TRBV6-3 with TRBJ1-1, with D possibly TRBD1 on 6 matching bases. Looked up from germline, CDR1 is MNHEY and CDR2 is SVGEGT. The CDR3 contains 12 residues. V lost 4 bases and J 9 bases, leaving 12 bases between the germline ends. DNA of the CDR3: TGTGCCAGCAGTTCAACAGGGCCCCAAGCTTTCTTT. The encoded protein is CASSSTGPQAFF.

The count of this clone is one. The V and J genes are TRBV5-1 and TRBJ1-4; D remains unclear. Per the germline V gene, CDR1 is SGHRS and CDR2 is YFSETQ. The CDR3 is made up of 14 amino acids. Trimming left V 4 bases short and J 8 bases short, with 15 bases between. CDR3 protein: CASSPRTGVEKLFF. CDR3 DNA sequence: TGCGCCAGCAGCCCCCGGACCGGAGTGGAAAAACTGTTTTTT.

V is TRBV11-3 and J is TRBJ2-2; a weak D match, TRBD2 (5 bases). V dropped 0 bases and J dropped 7 bases, with 9 bases sitting between them. Germline CDR1 and CDR2: SGHNT and YENEEA. The CDR3 consists of 14 residues. Here the CDR3 reads CASSLETGVGELFF. The DNA of the CDR3 is TGTGCCAGCAGCTTAGAAACCGGGGTCGGGGAGCTGTTTTTT.

The J gene is TRBJ1-4, the V gene TRBV12-3 or TRBV12-4; no clear D. Trimming pared 6 bases from V and 7 bases from J, leaving 9 bases between. This CDR3 contains 12 residues. The CDR3 bases are TGTGCCAGCAGATTCTTGGGTGAAAAACTGTTTTTT. Translating gives CASRFLGEKLFF.

V usage is TRBV5-4 and J usage is TRBJ2-5; a possible D gene is TRBD2 (6 bases). The CDR3 is made up of 14 amino acids. Per the germline V gene, CDR1 is SGHNT and CDR2 is YYREEE (reference sequence). V lost 4 bases and J 3 bases, leaving 13 bases between the germline ends. CDR3: CASSTEVAEETQYF. In DNA, the CDR3 is TGTGCCAGCAGCACAGAGGTAGCGGAAGAGACCCAGTACTTC.

This chain uses TRBV7-7 with TRBJ2-5; 7 bases fit TRBD2. The junction had 10 bases not matched to a gene; V was cut back by 1 base and J by 5 bases. The V gene's germline CDR1 is SSHAT and CDR2 FNYEAQ (reference sequence). This CDR3 region has 16 residues. The CDR3 loop is CASSLVGGSPSETQYF. DNA for the CDR3: TGTGCCAGCAGCTTAGTCGGCGGGAGCCCTTCGGAGACCCAGTACTTC. Supplemented by reference TRBV7-7 and TRBJ2-5, the full variable domain reads GAGVSQSPRYKVTKRGQDVTLRCDPISSHATLYWYQQALGQGPEFLTYFNYEAQPDKSGLPSDRFSAERPEGSISTLTIQRTEQRDSAMYRCASSLVGGSPSETQYFGPGTRLLVL.

The CDR3 nucleotides are TGCGCCAGCCAGCTAGCGGAAAACACAGATACGCAGTATTTT. It translates to CASQLAENTDTQYF. The rearrangement uses TRBV4-1 and TRBJ2-3; 7 bases agree with TRBD2. In germline, CDR1 is MGHRA, CDR2 YSYEKL. J gave up 2 bases and V 8 bases, and 7 bases lay outside the gene matches. CDR3 length: 14 amino acids.

The chain combines TRBV11-2 with TRBJ2-1, with D possibly being TRBD1 (6 bases). This CDR3 region has 16 residues. Looked up from germline, CDR1 is SGHAT and CDR2 is FQNNGV. V was trimmed by 4 bases and J by 4 bases, leaving 17 bases between them. The CDR3 bases are TGTGCCAGCAGCTCTTACCGGGACAAGAAGTACAATGAGCAGTTCTTC. Translation gives CASSSYRDKKYNEQFF.

The V and J genes are TRBV9 and TRBJ2-3; D may be TRBD2 (6 bases). The germline V and J ends were trimmed by 1 base and 0 bases, with 12 bases remaining between them. The CDR3 length is 16 residues. CDR1 SGDLS and CDR2 YYNGEE come from the germline V gene. The chain's CDR3 is CASSVFSGISTDTQYF. The CDR3 DNA reads as TGTGCCAGCAGCGTATTTAGCGGAATAAGCACAGATACGCAGTATTTT. The full variable domain, completed using reference TRBV9 and TRBJ2-3, is DSGVTQTPKHLITATGQRVTLRCSPRSGDLSVYWYQQSLDQGLQFLIQYYNGEERAKGNILERFSAQQFPDLHSELNLSSLELGDSALYFCASSVFSGISTDTQYFGPGTRLTVL.

The V call is TRBV18, the J call TRBJ1-1; tentative D call: TRBD1 (5 bases). V was shortened by 2 bases and J by 3 bases, with 7 bases between the two germline ends. The CDR3 sequence is 13 residues long. In germline, CDR1 is KGHSH, CDR2 LQKENI. In nucleotides, the CDR3 is TGTGCCAGCTCACCAAAAGGGGACACTGAAGCTTTCTTT. This sequence encodes CASSPKGDTEAFF. The variable domain in full, completed from reference TRBV18 and TRBJ1-1, reads NAGVMQNPRHLVRRRGQEARLRCSPMKGHSHVYWYRQLPEEGLKFMVYLQKENIIDESGMPKERFSAEFPKEGPSILRIQQVVRGDSAAYFCASSPKGDTEAFFGQGTRLTVV.

The chain combines TRBV9 with TRBJ1-1, with D unresolved. CDR1 SGDLS and CDR2 YYNGEE come from the germline V gene. The CDR3 covers 14 residues. V was pared by 3 bases and J by 0 bases, with 9 bases between. The CDR3 reads CASSASFLNTEAFF. CDR3 DNA sequence: TGTGCCAGCAGCGCCTCTTTTCTGAACACTGAAGCTTTCTTT.